This entry describes one T cell receptor beta chain. The antigen is unknown. The data derive from a study of cytomegalovirus exposure and HLA in healthy donors. Points from the study as a whole: About 87% or about 30% of the time was how often most TCR beta V segments were productive, according to an earlier analysis. Later on, a genetic analysis was performed. It linked a missense variant in DCLRE1C with V- and J-gene trimming of TCR beta. In all likelihood, a cluster of highly shared sequence variants was a sequencing artifact.

With 60 Vbeta and 13 Jbeta primers, the PCR was carried out. TCRdb's copy holds only in-frame clones and misses some; the assay was immunoSEQ multiplex PCR. The repertoire has 120,000 to 150,000 clones, about 82% of them found once; the top ten carry 3% to 3.5%. The V gene's germline CDR1 is MRHNA and CDR2 SNTAGT. Trimming removed 4 bases from V and 9 bases from J; junction bases left unmatched: 9. The CDR3 consists of 14 residues. Sequencing input: PBMCs. The chain is built from TRBV6-4 and TRBJ2-7; 10 positions agree with TRBD2. The sequence was collected from a male donor in good health and CMV-seronegative. For the CDR3, the DNA is TGTGCCAGCAGTGGGACTAGCGGTTCGTTCGGGCAGTACTTC. It yields the protein CASSGTSGSFGQYF.